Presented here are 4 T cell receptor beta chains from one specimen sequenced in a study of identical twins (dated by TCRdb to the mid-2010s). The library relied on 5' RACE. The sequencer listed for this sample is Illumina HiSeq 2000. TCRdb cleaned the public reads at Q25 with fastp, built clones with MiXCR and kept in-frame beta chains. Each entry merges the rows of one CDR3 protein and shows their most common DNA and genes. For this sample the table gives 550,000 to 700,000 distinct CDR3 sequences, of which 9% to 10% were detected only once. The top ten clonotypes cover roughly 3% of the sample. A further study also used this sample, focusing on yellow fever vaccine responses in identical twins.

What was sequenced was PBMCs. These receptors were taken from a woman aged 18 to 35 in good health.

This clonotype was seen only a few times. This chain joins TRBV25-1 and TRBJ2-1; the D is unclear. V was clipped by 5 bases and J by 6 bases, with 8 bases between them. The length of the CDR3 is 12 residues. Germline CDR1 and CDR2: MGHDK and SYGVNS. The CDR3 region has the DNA TGTGCCAGCAGTATAGAGGCCAATGAGCAGTTCTTC. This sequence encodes CASSIEANEQFF. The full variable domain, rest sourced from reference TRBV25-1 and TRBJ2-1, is EADIYQTPRYLVIGTGKKITLECSQTMGHDKMYWYQQDPGMELHLIHYSYGVNSTEKGDLSSESTVSRIRTEHFPLTLESARPSHTSQYLCASSIEANEQFFGPGTRLTVL.

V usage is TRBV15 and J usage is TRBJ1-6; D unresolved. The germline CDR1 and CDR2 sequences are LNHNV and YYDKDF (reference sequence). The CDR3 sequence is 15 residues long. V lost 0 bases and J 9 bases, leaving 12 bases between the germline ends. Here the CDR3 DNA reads TGTGCCACCAGCAGAGATGGGGTCATGGGTTCACCCCTCCACTTT. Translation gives CATSRDGVMGSPLHF.

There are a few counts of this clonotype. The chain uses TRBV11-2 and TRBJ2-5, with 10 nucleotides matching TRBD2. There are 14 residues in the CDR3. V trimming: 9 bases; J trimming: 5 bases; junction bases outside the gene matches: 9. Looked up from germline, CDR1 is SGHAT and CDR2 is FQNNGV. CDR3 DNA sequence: TGTGCCAGAAAAGCTAGCGGGAGTGCGGAGACCCAGTACTTC. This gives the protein CARKASGSAETQYF.

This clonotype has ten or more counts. DNA of the CDR3: TGTGCCAGCAGTTTAGCCCAGGACAGGGCCTATGGCTACACCTTC. Protein product: CASSLAQDRAYGYTF. The rearrangement links TRBV12-3 or TRBV12-4 to TRBJ1-2, with 8 positions matching TRBD1. The CDR3 totals 15 residues. V lost 0 bases and J lost 4; bases outside the gene matches: 4.